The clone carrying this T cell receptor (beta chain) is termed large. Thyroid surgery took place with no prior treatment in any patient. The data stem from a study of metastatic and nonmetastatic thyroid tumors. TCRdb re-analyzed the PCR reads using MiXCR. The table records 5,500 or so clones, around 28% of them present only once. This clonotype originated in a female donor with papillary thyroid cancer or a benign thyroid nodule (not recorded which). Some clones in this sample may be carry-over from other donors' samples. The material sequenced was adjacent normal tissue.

CDR3 loop: CASSENRGRNQPQHF. The CDR3, as DNA: TGTGCCAGCAGTGAAAACAGGGGCCGCAATCAGCCCCAGCATTTT. The gene calls are TRBV2 and TRBJ1-5; 7 bases are a match to TRBD1. With V trimmed by 2 bases and J by 2 bases, 3 bases remained unmatched. The germline V gene has CDR1 SNHLY and CDR2 FYNNEI. The CDR3 covers 15 residues.